These 2 T cell receptor beta chains were sequenced from one sample in a study of OX40 agonist ivuxolimab in advanced cancers. TCRdb's copy holds only in-frame clones and misses some; the assay was immunoSEQ multiplex PCR. Among around 17,000 clones listed, approximately 82% were seen once. The sample was CD4+ or CD8+ T cells sorted from blood, taken in a trial of the OX40 agonist ivuxolimab. The receptors here all came from an adult with an advanced solid tumor such as melanoma, head and neck, liver or kidney cancer.

The chain recombines TRBV6-1 with TRBJ2-1; no clear D. This CDR3 is built from 11 residues. The germline CDR1 and CDR2 sequences are MNHNS and SASEGT. Trimming cost V 7 bases and J 7 bases, with 8 bases left between them. The CDR3 nucleotides are TGTGCCAGCATTTATGGGAATGAGCAGTTCTTC. Protein sequence: CASIYGNEQFF.

Turning to this clone: The identical CDR3 is also encoded by other nucleotide sequences in the sample. V is TRBV7-2 and J is TRBJ2-7; D unclear. Per the germline V gene, CDR1 is SGHTA and CDR2 is FQGNSA. This CDR3 contains 12 residues. V lost 2 bases to trimming and J lost 3 bases, with 5 bases between them. CDR3 loop: CASSLNGYEQYF. In DNA form, the CDR3 reads TGTGCCAGCAGCTTAAACGGCTACGAGCAGTACTTC.